These 26 T cell receptor beta chains came from one sample sequenced in a study of blood T cell repertoires in COVID-19. Here immunoSEQ multiplex PCR was the method, and the copy in TCRdb shows in-frame clones only, minus some. This sample carries 250,000 to 350,000 clones, over 75% of them seen once, and the ten largest clones take 6% to 7%. The sequenced material came from peripheral blood. The receptors here all came from a woman aged 30 to 39 with COVID-19, enrolled during active disease.

The gene calls are TRBV6-5 and TRBJ2-3, with a tentative D call TRBD2 (6 bases). CDR3 length: 15 amino acids. CDR1 and CDR2 (germline): MNHEY, SVGAGI. V was clipped by 4 bases and J by 2 bases, with 13 bases between them. In nucleotides, the CDR3 is TGTGCCAGCAGTTTGGGAGGAGCCTACACAGATACGCAGTATTTT. As protein: CASSLGGAYTDTQYF.

The V call is TRBV19, the J call TRBJ2-2, with 7 bases aligning to TRBD2. The J segment lost 5 bases and the V segment lost 9 bases, leaving 6 bases of the junction unmatched. Germline V lookup: CDR1 LNHDA, CDR2 SQIVND (reference sequence). CDR3 length equals 13 residues. The DNA for the CDR3 is TGTGCCAGCGGGAGGTTGGGGACCGGGGAGCTGTTTTTT. This translates into CASGRLGTGELFF.

The V call is TRBV19, the J call TRBJ1-2; no reliable D call. The CDR3 has 15 residues. The germline V gene has CDR1 LNHDA and CDR2 SQIVND (reference sequence). The V gene lost 2 bases and the J gene lost 2 bases, with 12 bases spanning the gap. The CDR3 nucleotides read TGTGCCAGTAGTATAACCCAGATGATCAACTATGGCTACACCTTC. Translated: CASSITQMINYGYTF.

With regard to this clone: Other nucleotide sequences in the sample specify the same CDR3. V is TRBV19 and J is TRBJ2-7; possible D gene TRBD2, 5 bases. CDR1 and CDR2 (germline): LNHDA, SQIVND (reference sequence). This CDR3 contains 13 residues. The V end lost 1 base, the J end lost 7 bases, and 11 bases lay between the germline ends. The CDR3 spells CASSIGASGEQYF. The DNA for the CDR3 is TGTGCCAGTAGTATAGGTGCCTCGGGGGAGCAGTACTTC.

This clone was seen only once. The chain uses TRBV2 and TRBJ1-5; D is unclear. Between the trimmed V and J ends, which lost 4 bases and 2 bases, there was a span of 9 bases. Germline CDR1 SNHLY, CDR2 FYNNEI. The CDR3 consists of 14 residues. The CDR3 bases are TGTGCCAGCAGTGTGGAACGGGGCAATCAGCCCCAGCATTTT. Translated, it gives CASSVERGNQPQHF.

The chain combines TRBV30 with TRBJ1-5; D gene uncertain. The germline gives CDR1 GTSNPN, CDR2 SVGIG (reference sequence). The V gene lost 7 bases and the J gene lost 2 bases, with 12 bases spanning the gap. The CDR3 spans 13 residues. The CDR3: CASSDSGNQPQHF. CDR3 bases: TGTGCCTCTAGCGACTCGGGCAATCAGCCCCAGCATTTT.

This clone was recorded once. The CDR3 region is CASSEREESPLHF. The CDR3 coding sequence is TGTGCCAGCAGTGAACGGGAGGAATCACCCCTCCACTTT. This rearrangement joins TRBV6-1 to TRBJ1-6; D gene uncertain. Looked up from germline, CDR1 is MNHNS and CDR2 is SASEGT. V was cut by 2 bases and J by 10 bases, with 9 bases left in between. The CDR3 covers 13 residues.

This clone was found once. The rearrangement uses TRBV6-2 or TRBV6-3 and TRBJ2-7; 9 positions match TRBD2. The V segment lost 5 bases and the J segment 6 bases; nucleotides outside the gene matches: 5. Germline V gene data show CDR1 as MNHEY and CDR2 as SVGEGT. The length of the CDR3 is 13 residues. The CDR3, as DNA: TGTGCCAGCAGTAAGCGGGAGGAGTCCGAGCAGTACTTC. Protein product: CASSKREESEQYF.

This chain connects TRBV29-1 to TRBJ1-2; 12 bases line up with TRBD1. The CDR3 loop spans 13 amino acids. Looked up from germline, CDR1 is SQVTM and CDR2 is ANQGSEA. V lost 3 bases and J lost 7; bases outside the gene matches: 3. The CDR3 protein is CSVDGTGGGGYTF. CDR3 DNA: TGCAGCGTTGATGGGACAGGGGGCGGTGGCTACACCTTC.

The chain links TRBV28 to TRBJ2-1; 8 nucleotides align to TRBD2. Germline assignment: CDR1 MDHEN and CDR2 SYDVKM. Germline trimming cut 4 bases from V and 8 bases from J; bases unmatched to any gene: 10. CDR3 length: 15 amino acids. DNA for the CDR3: TGTGCCAGCAGTTCGTCCGGGCTAGCGGGCTATGAGCAGTTCTTC. It is translated as CASSSSGLAGYEQFF.

The chain uses TRBV28 and TRBJ2-7; D is possibly TRBD1 (5 bases). V lost 3 bases and J lost 2, with 11 bases in between. Germline V gene data show CDR1 as MDHEN and CDR2 as SYDVKM. The CDR3 contains 14 residues. For the CDR3, the DNA is TGTGCCAGCAGTTTCGTTCAGGGCACCTACGAGCAGTACTTC. Translating gives CASSFVQGTYEQYF.

J is TRBJ2-3 and V is TRBV27; 10 nucleotides line up with TRBD2. The CDR3 totals 16 residues. V was clipped by 5 bases and J by 0 bases; unmatched bases: 5. Germline V gene data show CDR1 as MNHEY and CDR2 as SMNVEV (reference sequence). As DNA, the CDR3 is TGTGCCAGCAGTCCCCGGACTAGCGGTAGCACAGATACGCAGTATTTT. The encoded protein is CASSPRTSGSTDTQYF.

The V gene is TRBV10-3, the J gene TRBJ1-2, with a tentative D call TRBD1 (5 bases). The CDR3 is made up of 15 amino acids. The V gene's germline CDR1 is ENHRY and CDR2 SYGVKD. Trimming stripped 4 bases from V and 0 bases from J, with 12 bases between. Here the CDR3 DNA reads TGTGCCATCAGTGCACAAGACAGCACTAACTATGGCTACACCTTC. Protein sequence: CAISAQDSTNYGYTF.

V and J are TRBV4-1 and TRBJ1-1, with a tentative D call TRBD1 (6 bases). This CDR3 is built from 14 residues. Germline-derived CDR1 and CDR2 are MGHRA and YSYEKL. Trimming pared 2 bases from V and 7 bases from J, leaving 14 bases between. CDR3 in DNA: TGCGCCAGCAGCCAATACAGGGAAATGGGTGAAGCTTTCTTT. Protein sequence: CASSQYREMGEAFF.

This chain connects TRBV5-1 to TRBJ2-1, with TRBD2 matching 9 bases. The J segment lost 7 bases and the V segment lost 6 bases, leaving 14 bases of the junction unmatched. Germline V gene sequence: CDR1 SGHRS, CDR2 YFSETQ. The CDR3 has 16 amino acids. The CDR3 bases are TGCGCCAGCAAAGAGACAATAGCGGGAGCAGGAAATGAGCAGTTCTTC. Translating gives CASKETIAGAGNEQFF.

The chain employs TRBV28 and TRBJ2-1; 7 bases are shared with TRBD2. The J segment lost 4 bases and the V segment lost 5 bases, leaving 8 bases of the junction unmatched. The germline V gene has CDR1 MDHEN and CDR2 SYDVKM. The CDR3 covers 15 residues. This CDR3 is CASSPRDYVYNEQFF. DNA for the CDR3: TGTGCCAGCAGTCCCCGGGACTACGTTTACAATGAGCAGTTCTTC.

This clone was detected only a few times. The chain has TRBV2 and TRBJ2-4; 11 bases match TRBD2. Germline V lookup: CDR1 SNHLY, CDR2 FYNNEI. This CDR3 has 16 amino acids. V lost 6 bases, J lost 0 bases, and 4 bases stayed unmatched. In DNA form, the CDR3 reads TGTGCCAGCAGATTCGGACTAGCGGGAGCCAAAAACATTCAGTACTTC. It specifies CASRFGLAGAKNIQYF.

This chain links TRBV4-1 with TRBJ1-3; TRBD1 aligns across 7 bases. The J segment lost 2 bases and the V segment lost 0 bases, leaving 10 bases of the junction unmatched. In germline, CDR1 is MGHRA, CDR2 YSYEKL. The CDR3 is 18 amino acids. The CDR3 spells CASSQDKAGGYAGNTIYF. The CDR3 DNA is TGCGCCAGCAGCCAAGATAAGGCAGGGGGATATGCTGGAAACACCATATATTTT.

The chain uses TRBV5-4 and TRBJ2-1, with TRBD2 matching 11 bases. The length of the CDR3 is 16 residues. The germline V gene has CDR1 SGHNT and CDR2 YYREEE (reference sequence). Trimming removed 4 bases from V and 3 bases from J; junction bases left unmatched: 6. The CDR3 sequence: CASSRGTSGYYNEQFF. DNA of the CDR3: TGTGCCAGCAGCCGGGGGACTAGCGGTTACTACAATGAGCAGTTCTTC.

The CDR3 loop is CASSFLAGGETGELFF. In nucleotides, the CDR3 is TGCGCCAGCAGCTTTCTAGCGGGAGGCGAGACCGGGGAGCTGTTTTTT. The V call is TRBV5-1, the J call TRBJ2-2; 11 bases fit TRBD2. The J segment lost 5 bases and the V segment lost 2 bases, leaving 5 bases of the junction unmatched. This CDR3 comprises 16 residues. Germline V lookup: CDR1 SGHRS, CDR2 YFSETQ.

This chain uses TRBV29-1 with TRBJ1-2, with a weak D call TRBD1 (5 bases). Germline-derived CDR1 and CDR2 are SQVTM and ANQGSEA. This CDR3 contains 14 residues. The V end was cut by 4 bases, the J end by 4 bases, with 16 bases between. CDR3 residues: CSVALGQGFYGYTF. DNA of the CDR3: TGCAGCGTTGCCCTGGGGCAAGGGTTCTATGGCTACACCTTC.

The V and J genes are TRBV14 and TRBJ2-1; 9 nucleotides agree with TRBD2. J was trimmed by 0 bases and V by 1 base; bases with no gene match: 4. The CDR3 spans 17 residues. Per germline, CDR1 SGHDN and CDR2 FVKESK. DNA for the CDR3: TGTGCCAGCAGCCAAGGACTAGCGGTAAGCTCCTACAATGAGCAGTTCTTC. The encoded protein is CASSQGLAVSSYNEQFF.

The chain carries TRBV5-8 and TRBJ1-4; 11 positions agree with TRBD1. Germline assignment: CDR1 SGHTS and CDR2 YDEGEE. The V gene end was trimmed by 3 bases and the J gene end by 7 bases; junction bases not matched to a gene: 2. This CDR3 region has 14 residues. Here the CDR3 DNA reads TGTGCCAGCAGCTCCGGGACAGGGGGTGAAAAACTGTTTTTT. Translation: CASSSGTGGEKLFF.

The chain uses TRBV30 and TRBJ1-1; weak D call: TRBD1 (5 bases). Germline CDR1 is GTSNPN and CDR2 is SVGIG (reference sequence). This CDR3 has 14 amino acids. Trimming removed 2 bases from V and 1 base from J, with 11 bases in between. The CDR3: CAWSTGTANTEAFF. In DNA, the CDR3 is TGTGCCTGGAGTACCGGGACTGCGAACACTGAAGCTTTCTTT.

This rearrangement joins TRBV6-5 to TRBJ2-7; TRBD2 might be the D (6 bases). The germline gives CDR1 MNHEY, CDR2 SVGAGI. V was pared by 1 base and J by 5 bases, with 12 bases between. This CDR3 region has 14 residues. CDR3 sequence reads: CASSYLRGGDEQYF. The CDR3 region has the DNA TGTGCCAGCAGTTACTTGCGGGGAGGCGACGAGCAGTACTTC.

As DNA, the CDR3 is TGTGCCAGCAGCCACCGGGTTGGGAACACTGAAGCTTTCTTT. Amino acids: CASSHRVGNTEAFF. The rearrangement joins TRBV28 to TRBJ1-1; D is unresolved. Germline V CDR1 and CDR2: MDHEN, SYDVKM. The germline V and J ends were trimmed by 6 bases and 1 base, with 12 bases remaining between them. The CDR3 runs to 14 residues.